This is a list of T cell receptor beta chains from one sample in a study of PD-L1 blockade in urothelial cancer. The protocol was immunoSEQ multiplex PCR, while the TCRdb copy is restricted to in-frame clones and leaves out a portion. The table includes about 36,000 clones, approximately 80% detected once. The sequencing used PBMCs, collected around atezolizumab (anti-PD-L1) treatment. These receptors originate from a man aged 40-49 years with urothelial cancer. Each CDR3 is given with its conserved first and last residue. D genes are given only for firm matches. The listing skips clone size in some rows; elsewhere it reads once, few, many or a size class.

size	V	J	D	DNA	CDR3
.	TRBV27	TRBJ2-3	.	TGTGCCAGCAGTTTAGAGTCGAACGATTATTCAGATACGCAGTATTTT	CASSLESNDYSDTQYF
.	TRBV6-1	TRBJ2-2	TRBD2	TGTGCCAGCAGTGAATGGGCTAGCGGGAGGTATGCGAACACCGGGGAGCTGTTTTTT	CASSEWASGRYANTGELFF
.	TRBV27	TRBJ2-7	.	TGTGCCAGCAGTTTCAAACAGACCCACTACGAGCAGTACTTC	CASSFKQTHYEQYF
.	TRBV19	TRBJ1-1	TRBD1	TGTGCCAGTAAGTCCCCTCGGGACAGGGGGCTTAATAGGGCTTTCTTT	CASKSPRDRGLNRAFF
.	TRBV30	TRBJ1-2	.	TGTGCCTGGATAAGCAGGGAGGGACGCTACACCTTC	CAWISREGRYTF
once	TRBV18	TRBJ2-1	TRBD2	TGTGCCAGCTCACCGCCCGGCGGGAGGATTTACAATGAGCAGTTCTTC	CASSPPGGRIYNEQFF
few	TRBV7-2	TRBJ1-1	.	TGTGCCAGCAGCCTATACACTGAAGCTTTCTTT	CASSLYTEAFF
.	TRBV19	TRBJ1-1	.	TGTGCCAGTAGTATAAACGGGAACACTGAAGCTTTCTTT	CASSINGNTEAFF
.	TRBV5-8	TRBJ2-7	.	TGTGCCAGCAGCTTCGACAGGACCACATCTAGGTACGAGCAGTACTTC	CASSFDRTTSRYEQYF
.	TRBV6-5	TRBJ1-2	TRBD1	TGTGCCAGCAGTCCCCTTGACAGGGGCTACGGCTACACCTTC	CASSPLDRGYGYTF
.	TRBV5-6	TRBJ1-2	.	TGTGCCAGCAGCTTAGGGACCGGGAGGGTCTATGGCTACACCTTC	CASSLGTGRVYGYTF
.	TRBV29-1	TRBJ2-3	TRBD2	TGCAGCGTTGTCTATGCTAGCGGGAGGGCCACAGATACGCAGTATTTT	CSVVYASGRATDTQYF
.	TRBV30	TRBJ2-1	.	TGTGCCTGGTCCGGGACTGTGTTAAATGAGCAGTTCTTC	CAWSGTVLNEQFF
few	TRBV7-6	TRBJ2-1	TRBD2	TGTGCCAGCAGTTACTACCACCCTATATCTAGCGGGAGGGTACGCAATGAGCAGTTCTTC	CASSYYHPISSGRVRNEQFF
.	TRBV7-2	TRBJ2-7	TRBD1	TGTGCCAGCAGCTCCGACTGGGACAGGGACTGGGGGGGCTCCTACGAGCAGTACTTC	CASSSDWDRDWGGSYEQYF
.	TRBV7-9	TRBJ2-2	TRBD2	TGTGCCAGCAGCTCCGGGGGGAGGAGGGCCGGGGAGCTGTTTTTT	CASSSGGRRAGELFF
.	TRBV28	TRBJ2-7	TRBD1	TGTGCCAGCAGTCCCGGGACAGGGATGCGGGAGCAGTACTTC	CASSPGTGMREQYF
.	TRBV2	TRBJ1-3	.	TGTGCCAGCAGCGACGGAGGGGTGGGAAACACCATATATTTT	CASSDGGVGNTIYF
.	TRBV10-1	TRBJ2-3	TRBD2	TGCGCCAGCAGTAGAGCGGGAGACGGGGCAGATACGCAGTATTTT	CASSRAGDGADTQYF
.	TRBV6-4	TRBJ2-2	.	TGTGCCAGTAGGACTCACACGAACACCGGGGAGCTGTTTTTT	CASRTHTNTGELFF
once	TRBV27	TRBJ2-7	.	TGTGCCAGCAGCCGCAGCCGGACCAGGGGAGCCTACGAGCAGTACTTC	CASSRSRTRGAYEQYF
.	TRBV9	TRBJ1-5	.	TGTGCCAGCAGCGTTGGGCAGGGGAATCAGCCCCAGCATTTT	CASSVGQGNQPQHF
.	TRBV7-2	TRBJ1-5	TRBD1	TGTGCCAGCAGCTCACAGGGGGCTGGTCAGCCCCAGCATTTT	CASSSQGAGQPQHF
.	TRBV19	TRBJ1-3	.	TGTGCCAGTAGTACCCACGGACGGGAATCTGGAAACACCATATATTTT	CASSTHGRESGNTIYF
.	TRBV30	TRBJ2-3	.	TGTGCCTGGAGTGTTGGGAGGGATACGCAGTATTTT	CAWSVGRDTQYF